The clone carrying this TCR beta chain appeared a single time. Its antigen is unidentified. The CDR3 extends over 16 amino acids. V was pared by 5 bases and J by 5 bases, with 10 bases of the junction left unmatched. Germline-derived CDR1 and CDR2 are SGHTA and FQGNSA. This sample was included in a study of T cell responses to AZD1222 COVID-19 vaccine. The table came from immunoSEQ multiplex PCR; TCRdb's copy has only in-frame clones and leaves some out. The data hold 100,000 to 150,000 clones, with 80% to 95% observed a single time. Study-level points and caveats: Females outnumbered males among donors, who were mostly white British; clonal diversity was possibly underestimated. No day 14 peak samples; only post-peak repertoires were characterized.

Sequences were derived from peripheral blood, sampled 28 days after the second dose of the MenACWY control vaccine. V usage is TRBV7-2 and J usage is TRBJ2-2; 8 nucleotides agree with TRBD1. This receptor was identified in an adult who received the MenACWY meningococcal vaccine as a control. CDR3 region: CASSGTGQGRTGELFF. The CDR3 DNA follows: TGTGCCAGCAGCGGCACCGGACAGGGTAGAACCGGGGAGCTGTTTTTT.